The rows below give T cell receptor beta chains drawn from one sample of a study of blood T cells in healthy people across ages. From the 5' RACE reads, TCRdb called clonotypes with MiXCR, one entry per CDR3 protein. The sample shows about 930,000 distinct CDR3 sequences, 25% to 35% of them seen only once. This same sample was also part of a study on T cells of mothers and their children.

The sequencing sample was made of blood. The source is a woman between 35 and 50 years old in good health. CDR3s include the opening cysteine and the closing phenylalanine or tryptophan. The order of the fields is clone size, V gene, D gene, J gene, CDR3 length, CDR3 protein, CDR3 DNA. The D gene is left open where the match is weak. Rows give clone size only sometimes, using once, few, many, or a class for an expanded clone.

few	TRBV5-1	-	TRBJ2-3	12	CASRQGADTQYF	TGCGCCAGCAGACAGGGAGCAGATACGCAGTATTTT
-	TRBV5-6	-	TRBJ2-3	17	CASSLAGGKTSTDTQYF	TGTGCCAGCAGCTTGGCTGGGGGAAAAACTAGCACAGATACGCAGTATTTT
-	TRBV29-1	-	TRBJ2-1	13	CSVVADGPREQFF	TGCAGCGTTGTGGCGGACGGTCCCCGGGAGCAGTTCTTC
-	TRBV7-8	TRBD1	TRBJ2-7	14	CASSDVGQKDEQYF	TGTGCCAGCAGTGACGTGGGACAGAAAGACGAGCAGTACTTC
once	TRBV13	TRBD1	TRBJ2-5	15	CASSSTGTGNNEQYF	TGTGCCAGCAGCTCAACCGGGACAGGGAATAATGAGCAGTACTTC
few	TRBV5-1	TRBD1	TRBJ2-2	14	CASSSYGQAGELFF	TGCGCCAGCAGCTCGTATGGACAGGCCGGGGAGCTGTTTTTT
many	TRBV29-1	-	TRBJ2-3	10	CSFDTDTQYF	TGCAGCTTCGACACAGATACGCAGTATTTT
-	TRBV6-5	-	TRBJ1-5	13	CASRTPSNQPQHF	TGTGCCAGCCGGACGCCCAGCAATCAGCCCCAGCATTTT
-	TRBV30	TRBD1	TRBJ1-1	11	CAWRGGGRAFF	TGTGCCTGGAGAGGGGGCGGCCGAGCTTTCTTT
many	TRBV12-3/TRBV12-4	-	TRBJ1-5	13	CASSFAVGTPQHF	TGTGCCAGCAGTTTTGCGGTGGGGACCCCCCAGCATTTT
many	TRBV12-3/TRBV12-4	TRBD1	TRBJ1-5	13	CASSGTGGMSQHF	TGTGCCAGCAGCGGGACAGGGGGTATGTCCCAGCATTTT
-	TRBV18	-	TRBJ1-1	16	CASSPPRGIGGTEAFF	TGTGCCAGCTCACCACCGCGGGGCATAGGGGGCACTGAAGCTTTCTTT
many	TRBV20-1	TRBD1	TRBJ2-4	18	CSARDLRATGASKNIQYF	TGCAGTGCTAGAGATCTACGTGCGACAGGGGCGTCCAAAAACATTCAGTACTTC
-	TRBV7-3	TRBD1	TRBJ1-1	16	CASSTQTGGPGTEAFF	TGTGCCAGCAGCACCCAAACAGGGGGACCTGGCACTGAAGCTTTCTTT
-	TRBV12-3/TRBV12-4	-	TRBJ2-3	13	CASSFRDADTQYF	TGTGCCAGCAGTTTCCGTGACGCAGATACGCAGTATTTT
few	TRBV3-1	TRBD1	TRBJ2-7	14	CASSQGGQGSEQYF	TGTGCCAGCAGCCAGGGGGGACAGGGGTCCGAGCAGTACTTC
-	TRBV4-2	-	TRBJ2-1	15	CASSQEVGVNNEQFF	TGTGCCAGCAGCCAAGAAGTAGGGGTTAACAATGAGCAGTTCTTC
-	TRBV18	TRBD1	TRBJ2-3	14	CASSPQGAFGMQYF	TGTGCCAGCTCACCCCAGGGGGCGTTTGGTATGCAGTATTTT
many	TRBV20-1	-	TRBJ1-2	14	CSASRQGMGYGYTF	TGCAGTGCTAGTCGGCAGGGGATGGGCTATGGCTACACCTTC
many	TRBV9	-	TRBJ2-5	15	CASSVAGSPEETQYF	TGTGCCAGCAGCGTAGCGGGGAGCCCCGAAGAGACCCAGTACTTC
few	TRBV3-1	-	TRBJ1-2	14	CASSPTHQTGGYTF	TGTGCCAGCAGCCCGACCCATCAGACGGGAGGCTACACCTTC
-	TRBV6-4	-	TRBJ2-5	14	CTSSASQGEEIQYF	TGTACCAGCAGTGCAAGTCAAGGGGAAGAGATCCAGTACTTC
many	TRBV12-3/TRBV12-4	-	TRBJ2-5	13	CASSFAGRETQYF	TGTGCCAGCAGTTTTGCGGGGAGGGAGACCCAGTACTTC
many	TRBV6-6	-	TRBJ2-7	17	CASSYGNLLRDGYEQYF	TGTGCCAGCAGTTACGGGAACCTCCTCCGGGACGGCTACGAGCAGTACTTC
once	TRBV7-2	-	TRBJ1-5	14	CASSMTDSDQPQHF	TGTGCCAGCAGCATGACAGATAGCGATCAGCCCCAGCATTTT
few	TRBV7-3	TRBD1	TRBJ2-7	13	CASSKGQKYEQYF	TGTGCCAGCAGCAAGGGACAGAAGTACGAGCAGTACTTC
few	TRBV7-2	TRBD1	TRBJ2-7	14	CASSPWDRVDERYF	TGTGCCAGCAGCCCGTGGGACAGGGTGGACGAGCGGTACTTC
-	TRBV7-9	-	TRBJ2-7	12	CASSPSAPQQYF	TGTGCCAGCAGCCCCTCGGCCCCTCAGCAGTACTTC
-	TRBV30	-	TRBJ2-2	16	CAWSAAWGQATGELFF	TGTGCCTGGAGTGCCGCCTGGGGGCAGGCCACCGGGGAGCTGTTTTTT
many	TRBV7-8	-	TRBJ2-7	13	CASSLGIVYEQYF	TGTGCCAGCAGCTTAGGAATTGTCTACGAGCAGTACTTC
many	TRBV7-2	TRBD1	TRBJ1-5	15	CASSSEGAVNQPQHF	TGTGCCAGCAGCTCCGAGGGGGCAGTTAATCAGCCCCAGCATTTT
-	TRBV6-5	-	TRBJ2-2	16	CASSPSRADSTGELFF	TGTGCCAGCAGTCCCTCCAGGGCGGACAGCACCGGGGAGCTGTTTTTT
-	TRBV7-9	-	TRBJ2-1	14	CASNSPEDRNEQFF	TGTGCCAGCAACTCCCCCGAGGACCGGAATGAGCAGTTCTTC
few	TRBV12-3/TRBV12-4	TRBD2	TRBJ2-6	20	CASSLRRGAGGQSGANVLTF	TGTGCCAGCAGTCTAAGGCGAGGAGCGGGGGGGCAGAGTGGGGCCAACGTCCTGACTTTC
-	TRBV21-1	-	TRBJ1-4	18	CASSNPHGGPGTNEKLFF	TGTGCCAGCAGCAATCCCCATGGGGGCCCCGGAACTAATGAAAAACTGTTTTTT
many	TRBV29-1	TRBD2	TRBJ2-7	14	CSVGGLAGGYEQYF	TGCAGCGTGGGGGGACTAGCGGGGGGCTACGAGCAGTACTTC
-	TRBV14	TRBD1	TRBJ1-5	17	CASSRTRGWGGGMAQHF	TGTGCCAGCAGCCGAACAAGGGGCTGGGGAGGGGGCATGGCCCAGCATTTT
-	TRBV4-3	-	TRBJ2-3	16	CASSQDSGQSTDTQYF	TGCGCCAGCAGCCAAGATAGCGGCCAGTCCACAGATACGCAGTATTTT
few	TRBV20-1	TRBD2	TRBJ2-3	14	CSADSGGRTDTQYF	TGCAGTGCTGATAGCGGGGGCCGCACAGATACGCAGTATTTT
-	TRBV4-3	-	TRBJ2-1	15	CASSQDYSSYNEQFF	TGCGCCAGCAGCCAAGATTACAGCTCCTACAATGAGCAGTTCTTC
-	TRBV19	-	TRBJ1-5	17	CASTSGLQYGSNQPQHF	TGTGCCAGCACATCAGGTTTGCAGTACGGAAGCAATCAGCCCCAGCATTTT
-	TRBV29-1	-	TRBJ1-2	13	CSVEDPGVYGYTF	TGCAGCGTTGAAGATCCGGGGGTCTATGGCTACACCTTC
few	TRBV19	-	TRBJ1-5	13	CASSPNLNQPQHF	TGTGCCAGTAGTCCCAACTTGAATCAGCCCCAGCATTTT
-	TRBV28	-	TRBJ1-4	13	CASSFQVVEKLFF	TGTGCCAGCAGTTTCCAGGTGGTCGAAAAACTGTTTTTT
-	TRBV20-1	-	TRBJ2-3	15	CSARDLARYTDTQYF	TGCAGTGCTAGAGACCTAGCCAGGTACACGGATACGCAGTATTTT
few	TRBV28	TRBD2	TRBJ2-5	16	CASSLEMRGDQETQYF	TGTGCCAGCAGTTTAGAGATGCGGGGGGATCAAGAGACCCAGTACTTC